The T cell receptor (beta chain) described here comes from a study of blood T cell repertoires in COVID-19. The CDR3 extends over 15 amino acids. Per germline, CDR1 MGHRA and CDR2 YSYEKL. Trimming took off 2 bases at V and 4 bases at J, with 13 bases between the two ends. In the original workflow: Nucleated cell number was recorded as an estimate derived from reference gene primer amplification. Assay: immunoSEQ multiplex PCR; the TCRdb copy retains only in-frame clones and omits some. V and J calls and clone size are as listed in that table; D and trimming were resolved from the DNA. Of approximately 220,000 clones listed, 80% to 90% are singletons. This clone was picked up one time.

The receptor comes from a woman between 40 and 55 years old who had been exposed to COVID-19. The sequencing sample was made of PBMCs or T cells enriched from blood (not recorded which). The V and J genes are TRBV4-1 and TRBJ2-3; tentative D call: TRBD1 (5 bases). The CDR3 region is CASSQPNPGSDTQYF. CDR3 coding DNA: TGCGCCAGCAGCCAACCCAATCCAGGGTCAGATACGCAGTATTTT.